The 8 T cell receptor beta chains listed next were all sequenced from one sample in a study of T cell repertoires in cytomegalovirus infection. A single record per CDR3 protein comes from TCRdb applying MiXCR to the reads. The profile shows under 90,000 distinct CDR3 sequences, roughly half of them singletons. These TCRs' antigens remain unknown. Sequenced here: CD8+ T cells from cultured PBMCs, sampled from culture after CMV antigen stimulation. The receptors derive from a human donor in good health (CMV status not recorded). Some clones in this sample may be carry-over from other donors' samples.

The V and J genes are TRBV12-3 or TRBV12-4 and TRBJ2-7, with 9 bases fitting TRBD2. CDR3 length: 14 residues. V shed 6 bases, J shed 6 bases, and the junction held 9 bases outside the gene matches. CDR3 region: CASRAGTSIREQYF. CDR3 sequence (DNA): TGTGCCAGCAGGGCGGGGACTAGCATCCGCGAGCAGTACTTC.

This clonotype appeared once. The chain carries TRBV12-3 or TRBV12-4 and TRBJ1-5; D possibly corresponds to TRBD1 (6 bases). The CDR3 length is 14 residues. Between the trimmed V and J ends, which lost 5 bases and 2 bases, there was a span of 10 bases. The CDR3 spells CASSTGLGNQPQHF. The DNA of the CDR3 is TGTGCCAGCAGTACAGGGTTGGGCAATCAGCCCCAGCATTTT.

The rearrangement links TRBV6-1 to TRBJ2-3; TRBD2 matches 7 bases. CDR3 size: 16 residues. Trimming took 1 base from V and 6 from J; bases not matched to a gene: 10. Germline-derived CDR1 and CDR2 are MNHNS and SASEGT. The CDR3 coding sequence is TGTGCCAGCAGTGAAGAAGGGGAGGGGATATCGGATACGCAGTATTTT. It specifies CASSEEGEGISDTQYF.

V gene TRBV12-5 combines with J gene TRBJ2-2; 10 bases line up with TRBD2. Germline V lookup: CDR1 LGHNT, CDR2 FRNRAP. The CDR3 has 18 residues. V dropped 0 bases and J dropped 1; count of bases not matched to a gene: 5. CDR3 sequence reads: CASGLVILAGENTGELFF. DNA for the CDR3: TGTGCTAGTGGTTTGGTAATCCTAGCGGGAGAGAACACCGGGGAGCTGTTTTTT.

This clonotype occurred a few times. This chain links TRBV10-3 with TRBJ2-1, with D hard to call. V was trimmed by 0 bases and J by 4 bases, leaving 16 bases between them. Germline V gene data show CDR1 as ENHRY and CDR2 as SYGVKD. This CDR3 has 17 residues. DNA of the CDR3: TGTGCCATCAGTGAGTCGATGGGCGCGGCCCAGTACAATGAGCAGTTCTTC. It translates to CAISESMGAAQYNEQFF.

This clonotype was seen many times. The V gene is TRBV7-2, the J gene TRBJ2-5; no reliable D call. The CDR3 spans 14 residues. Germline V gene lookup returns CDR1 SGHTA and CDR2 FQGNSA. The ends were cut back, 5 bases at V and 4 bases at J, with 14 bases in the middle. CDR3 sequence (DNA): TGTGCCAGCAGCCCCCTTTGGCGAGGAGAGACCCAGTACTTC. Its protein product is CASSPLWRGETQYF.

This clonotype was observed a handful of times. The chain combines TRBV7-2 with TRBJ2-1; TRBD2 matches 12 bases. The trim removed 5 bases at V and 8 bases at J, leaving 7 bases unmatched. Germline CDR1 SGHTA, CDR2 FQGNSA. This CDR3 region has 15 residues. The CDR3 sequence is CASSPGLAGRDEQFF. The CDR3 nucleotides read TGTGCCAGCAGCCCAGGACTAGCGGGACGTGATGAGCAGTTCTTC.

The chain joins TRBV15 to TRBJ2-2, with 7 nucleotides matching TRBD1. Losses at the gene ends were 4 bases for V and 6 bases for J; bases not matched to a gene: 2. Germline values: CDR1 LNHNV, CDR2 YYDKDF (reference sequence). This CDR3 is 13 amino acids long. The CDR3 is CATSNRGAGELFF. The DNA of the CDR3 is TGTGCCACCAGCAACAGGGGCGCCGGGGAGCTGTTTTTT.